This T cell receptor beta chain was recovered during a study of HIV-infected patients and healthy controls. Antiretroviral therapy had run roughly three months, about 14 weeks, before follow-up blood collection. The repertoire came from unfractionated whole blood and reflected all unsorted peripheral T cells. This clonotype was found many times. The CDR3 totals 13 residues. With 6 bases clipped from V and 1 base from J, the junction kept 0 bases outside the gene matches. CDR1 is SNHLY and CDR2 is FYNNEI in the germline V gene. Alpha and beta constant-region primers primed reverse transcription of around 500 ng RNA. Separate chain-specific third strand synthesis with multiplexing indices produced the alpha and beta libraries. One entry per CDR3 protein, called by TCRdb with MiXCR from the 5' RACE reads. The data show about 18,000 distinct CDR3 sequences, with 7.5% to 10% seen just once and about 20% held by the top ten.

Sequencing used blood, obtained during antiretroviral therapy. This chain connects TRBV2 to TRBJ1-1, with TRBD1 matching over 9 bases. The receptor's source is an adult with HIV infection. In DNA, the CDR3 is TGTGCCAGCAGGGGACAGGGGAACACTGAAGCTTTCTTT. It yields the protein CASRGQGNTEAFF. Based on the CDR3 plus reference TRBV2 and TRBJ1-1, the full variable domain is EPEVTQTPSHQVTQMGQEVILRCVPISNHLYFYWYRQILGQKVEFLVSFYNNEISEKSEIFDDQFSVERPDGSNFTLKIRSTKLEDSAMYFCASRGQGNTEAFFGQGTRLTVV.